This T cell receptor beta chain was recorded in a study of blood T cells in healthy people across ages (dated by TCRdb to 2015 to 2017). About the full investigation: In model experiments, template switching captured roughly one uniquely barcoded TCR beta cDNA molecule for every two T cells. Age-related changes in TCR beta repertoire diversity were measured in the study by deep sequencing normalized with unique cDNA molecular identifiers. The donors were divided into four age groups: young (average around 15 years), middle-aged (about 40), aged (approximately 62) and long-lived (82). To avoid experimental bias, donors of different ages were randomly spread across the sequencing lanes. The study analyzed two additional independent replicas of 1 million unique cDNA reads from the same blood draw for two donors, one aged 18 to 29 and one aged 80 or older.

The library was generated by 5' RACE. Sequencing relied on an Illumina HiSeq 2500. A second PCR of about 7 to 12 cycles was run with a J-beta primer mix and a sample-barcoded 5' primer. Each TCR beta cDNA molecule received a unique molecular identifier from a template-switch 5' adaptor carrying 12 random nucleotides. Each sample yielded at least 2.5 million CDR3-containing paired-end reads. All of the RNA was converted into first-strand cDNA using the Mint cDNA synthesis kit, with a TRBC-specific oligonucleotide serving as the primer. All cDNA was treated with uracil-DNA glycosylase and then went through a first 18-cycle PCR with the universal primers M1SS and BC2_uni_R. The paper's data handling went like this. Normalization of each sample was performed by random selection of 1 million high-quality reads, each carrying a distinct molecular identifier. Reads with shared molecular identifiers were discarded instead of being binned into consensus sequences. MiTCR, with a Q25 quality threshold and the strictest error-elimination algorithm, was used for CDR3 identification, clonotype clustering and error correction. Lower-bound total TCR beta diversity was estimated with a nonparametric unseen species model using Euler transformation. TCRdb took the public reads, trimmed them with fastp at Q25, ran MiXCR for clone calling and kept in-frame beta chains. When rows share a CDR3 protein, they turn into one entry using the most common DNA and genes. TCRdb's processing, not the study's, gives the V and J calls here. The sample yields around 620,000 distinct CDR3 sequences; about 26% were counted once. Less than 20% of the sample is in the top ten clones.

From its cysteine to its phenylalanine, the CDR3 spans 12 amino acids. Only the CDR3 part of the read is kept: 36 bases, read in frame from the first base. The CDR1 and CDR2 encoded by the germline V gene (reference sequence) are LGHDT and YNNKEL. Turning to this clonotype: The target of this receptor is not known. The junction shows a germline mismatch at one end, possibly a read error.

What the research found in general, with its limitations: Estimates of total diversity based on one million sequenced T cells were considered lower bounds and underestimates. There was a strong correlation between observed TCR beta diversity and the percentage of naive T cells measured by flow cytometry. Compared with the aged group, the long-lived group had more naive CD4+ T cells, fewer expanded clones and increased TCR diversity, a pattern suggesting age selection. Because donor CMV infection status was unknown, age-related changes in expanded clonotypes were potentially confounded. As age increased, observed TCR beta diversity per million T cells dropped in a roughly linear way, and a significant reduction was already evident by age approximately 40. Conclusive comparison of naive and antigen-experienced compartments was prevented by the profiling of bulk unsorted PBMCs.

Donors were a few dozen systemically healthy Caucasian individuals from Russia aged roughly 6 to 100 years. Each donor gave 8 to 10 milliliters of peripheral blood, collected into EDTA-treated Vacutainer tubes. Ficoll-Paque density-gradient centrifugation was used to isolate PBMCs, with at least 7 million obtained per sample. Trizol reagent was used to extract total RNA from the PBMCs, yielding at least 6 micrograms per sample. The percentages of naive CD45RAhigh/CD27high T cells were determined by flow cytometry on a PBMC aliquot from every donor. Recombination connected TRBV3-1 to TRBJ2-7, with no reliable assignment of the D segment. The sequence was obtained from an older woman in good health. The material sequenced was blood. The CDR3 in this case is CASSYKIYEQYF. Here is the DNA: TGCGCCAGCAGCTATAAGATCTACGAGCAGTACTTC.